Below are 17 T cell receptor beta chains sequenced from a single sample in a study of shared clonotypes between healthy human individuals. Assay: immunoSEQ multiplex PCR; the TCRdb copy retains only in-frame clones and omits some. Among about 2.5 million clones listed, under 95% were seen once. The sequencing sample was made of naive CD4+ T cells from PBMCs. Subset of the sample: CD45RA+ positively selected. The source of these receptors is a man aged 18 to 29 in good health. Some clones in this sample may be carry-over from other donors' samples.

The V gene is TRBV5-6, the J gene TRBJ2-1; no reliable D call. The CDR3 totals 12 residues. The V gene lost 3 bases and the J gene lost 9 bases, with 10 bases spanning the gap. Per germline, CDR1 SGHDT and CDR2 YYEEEE. The CDR3 bases are TGTGCCAGCAGCTACTCAGTTGGTGAGCAGTTCTTC. Its protein product is CASSYSVGEQFF.

The gene calls are TRBV6-6 and TRBJ2-2; D gene unclear. The CDR3 spans 13 residues. Germline CDR1 and CDR2: MNHNY and SVGAGI (reference sequence). V was cut by 7 bases and J by 8 bases, with 14 bases left in between. The DNA of the CDR3 is TGTGCCAGCACTTGGACCCTGCTAGGGGAGCTGTTTTTT. Protein: CASTWTLLGELFF.

The chain has TRBV19 and TRBJ1-2; D gene unclear. Germline V gene data show CDR1 as LNHDA and CDR2 as SQIVND (reference sequence). This CDR3 is built from 14 residues. Deletions cut 5 bases from V and 3 bases from J, with 13 bases between. Here the CDR3 DNA reads TGTGCCAGTAGTCTAGGGCCTGGAGACTATGGCTACACCTTC. Amino acids: CASSLGPGDYGYTF.

DNA of the CDR3: TGCAGCGCTGGGATTCGACTAGTCTCCAATGAGCAGTTCTTC. As protein: CSAGIRLVSNEQFF. V usage is TRBV29-1 and J usage is TRBJ2-1; D perhaps matches TRBD2 (6 bases). The CDR3 length is 14 residues. The V end was cut by 7 bases, the J end by 6 bases, with 19 bases between. Germline CDR1 is SQVTM and CDR2 is ANQGSEA.

The V call is TRBV5-5, the J call TRBJ2-3; 9 bases are a match to TRBD2. Germline assignment: CDR1 SGHKS and CDR2 YYEKEE (reference sequence). CDR3 length: 14 residues. V shed 3 bases, J shed 4 bases, and the junction held 3 bases outside the gene matches. CDR3 loop: CASSWAGGSDTQYF. The DNA for the CDR3 is TGTGCCAGCAGCTGGGCGGGGGGGTCAGATACGCAGTATTTT. The full variable domain, with the rest looked up from reference TRBV5-5 and TRBJ2-3, is DAGVTQSPTHLIKTRGQQVTLRCSPISGHKSVSWYQQVLGQGPQFIFQYYEKEERGRGNFPDRFSARQFPNYSSELNVNALLLGDSALYLCASSWAGGSDTQYFGPGTRLTVL.

The chain links TRBV7-8 to TRBJ2-2; D gene ambiguous. The CDR3 contains 14 residues. Between the trimmed V and J ends, which lost 5 bases and 6 bases, there was a span of 13 bases. CDR1 is SGHVS and CDR2 is FQNEAQ in the germline V gene. DNA of the CDR3: TGTGCCAGCAGCCCGTTCGCAGGTGCCGGGGAGCTGTTTTTT. It encodes CASSPFAGAGELFF.

The gene calls are TRBV4-1 and TRBJ1-3, with 11 bases identical to TRBD1. This CDR3 is built from 16 residues. V was clipped by 2 bases and J by 5 bases; unmatched bases: 5. Germline V gene lookup returns CDR1 MGHRA and CDR2 YSYEKL. The CDR3 protein is CASSQRTGGERNTIYF. Here the CDR3 DNA reads TGCGCCAGCAGCCAACGGACAGGGGGCGAGAGAAACACCATATATTTT.

Turning to this clone: The sample carries other DNA sequences with the same CDR3. The V gene is TRBV9, the J gene TRBJ1-5; D remains ambiguous. V was clipped by 0 bases and J by 4 bases, with 5 bases between them. CDR1 is SGDLS, CDR2 YYNGEE, per germline. CDR3 length: 13 amino acids. The CDR3 DNA reads as TGTGCCAGCAGCGTAGCTTCAAATCAGCCCCAGCATTTT. As protein: CASSVASNQPQHF.

This chain joins TRBV18 and TRBJ1-4; TRBD1 might be the D (5 bases). The CDR3 length is 14 residues. Trimming stripped 3 bases from V and 8 bases from J, with 13 bases between. Germline loops: CDR1 KGHSH, CDR2 LQKENI. Here the CDR3 reads CASSPPQGPEKLFF. In DNA form, the CDR3 reads TGTGCCAGCTCACCCCCCCAGGGACCCGAAAAACTGTTTTTT. The full variable domain, in which reference TRBV18 and TRBJ1-4 provide the parts outside the CDR3, is NAGVMQNPRHLVRRRGQEARLRCSPMKGHSHVYWYRQLPEEGLKFMVYLQKENIIDESGMPKERFSAEFPKEGPSILRIQQVVRGDSAAYFCASSPPQGPEKLFFGSGTQLSVL.

DNA for the CDR3: TGTGCCAGCAGTTACCGCCGCGGGGGGAGAAATGAAAAACTGTTTTTT. This translates into CASSYRRGGRNEKLFF. The chain uses TRBV2 and TRBJ1-4; the D gene is possibly TRBD1 (5 bases). CDR1 is SNHLY, CDR2 FYNNEI, per germline. This CDR3 is 16 amino acids long. Trimming took off 5 bases at V and 5 bases at J, with 18 bases between the two ends.

The chain combines TRBV2 with TRBJ2-1; TRBD2 aligns across 8 bases. The CDR3 covers 14 residues. V shed 6 bases and J 5 bases; nucleotides not matched to a gene: 6. Germline loops: CDR1 SNHLY, CDR2 FYNNEI. The CDR3 coding sequence is TGTGCCAGCAGATCCCGGGAGGGGGACAATGAGCAGTTCTTC. Amino acid sequence: CASRSREGDNEQFF.

As to this clone: Other DNA sequences of this sample code for an identical CDR3. The chain links TRBV7-3 to TRBJ2-2; D remains unclear. V shed 5 bases and J shed 8 bases, with 6 bases lying between them. The CDR3 is 11 amino acids. Germline V gives CDR1 SGHTA, CDR2 FQGTGA. The CDR3, as DNA: TGTGCCAGCAGCGTTGGGGGGGAGCTGTTTTTT. Protein product: CASSVGGELFF. Looking up the rest from reference TRBV7-3 and TRBJ2-2 gives the full variable domain: GAGVSQTPSNKVTEKGKYVELRCDPISGHTALYWYRQSLGQGPEFLIYFQGTGAADDSGLPNDRFFAVRPEGSVSTLKIQRTERGDSAVYLCASSVGGELFFGEGSRLTVL.

Remarks on this clone: Other DNA sequences within the sample encode an identical CDR3. This chain connects TRBV10-2 to TRBJ1-2; D gene uncertain. V was pared by 3 bases and J by 4 bases, with 9 bases between. This CDR3 comprises 13 residues. Germline CDR1 reads WSHSY; CDR2 reads SAAADI. In DNA, the CDR3 is TGCGCCAGCAGTGACCAAGGGCCCTATGGCTACACCTTC. Encoded protein: CASSDQGPYGYTF.

The CDR3 spells CATSRGRGLGEHTEAFF. In DNA form, the CDR3 reads TGTGCCACCAGCAGAGGCAGGGGGTTGGGTGAACACACTGAAGCTTTCTTT. The genes are TRBV15 and TRBJ1-1; 7 nucleotides align to TRBD1. The CDR3 sequence is 17 residues long. V lost 1 base to trimming and J lost 3 bases; unmatched junction nucleotides: 11. Germline V gene data show CDR1 as LNHNV and CDR2 as YYDKDF (reference sequence).

The CDR3 protein is CASLASSNTGELFF. In DNA, the CDR3 is TGTGCCAGCCTGGCCAGCTCGAACACCGGGGAGCTGTTTTTT. The rearrangement joins TRBV2 to TRBJ2-2; D not resolved. The CDR3 sequence is 14 residues long. Trimming took off 8 bases at V and 0 bases at J, with 10 bases between the two ends. CDR1 and CDR2 from the germline V gene are SNHLY and FYNNEI.

The CDR3 loop reads CASRRQGPGELFF. The CDR3 nucleotides read TGTGCCAGCCGCCGACAGGGACCCGGGGAGCTGTTTTTT. The J gene is TRBJ2-2, the V gene TRBV28; 7 bases match TRBD1. J lost 6 bases, V lost 8 bases, and 6 bases had no gene match. This CDR3 has 13 amino acids. CDR1 is MDHEN and CDR2 is SYDVKM in the germline V gene.

With respect to this clone: This sample also contains other DNA sequences that code for the same CDR3. V and J are TRBV28 and TRBJ1-3; D is unclear. The CDR3 is 13 amino acids. Per the germline V gene, CDR1 is MDHEN and CDR2 is SYDVKM. With 3 bases removed from V and 6 bases from J, the gap between germline ends came to 9 bases. As DNA, the CDR3 is TGTGCCAGCAGTTTGCGACAACTAAACACCATATATTTT. It encodes CASSLRQLNTIYF.